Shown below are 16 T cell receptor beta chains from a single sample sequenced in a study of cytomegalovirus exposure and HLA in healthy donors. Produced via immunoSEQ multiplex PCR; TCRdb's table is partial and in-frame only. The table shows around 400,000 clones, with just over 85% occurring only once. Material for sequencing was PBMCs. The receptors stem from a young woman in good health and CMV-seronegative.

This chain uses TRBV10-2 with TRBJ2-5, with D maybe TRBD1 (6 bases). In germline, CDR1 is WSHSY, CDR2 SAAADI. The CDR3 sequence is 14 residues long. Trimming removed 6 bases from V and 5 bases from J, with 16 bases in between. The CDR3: CASRADSRRETQYF. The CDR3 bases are TGCGCCAGCAGAGCGGACAGCCGGCGGGAGACCCAGTACTTC.

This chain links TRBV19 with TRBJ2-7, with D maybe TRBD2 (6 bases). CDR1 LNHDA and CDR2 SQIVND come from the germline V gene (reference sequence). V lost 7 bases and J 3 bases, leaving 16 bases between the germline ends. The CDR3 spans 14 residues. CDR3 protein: CASTHGAGNYEQYF. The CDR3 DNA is TGTGCCAGTACCCATGGGGCGGGGAACTACGAGCAGTACTTC.

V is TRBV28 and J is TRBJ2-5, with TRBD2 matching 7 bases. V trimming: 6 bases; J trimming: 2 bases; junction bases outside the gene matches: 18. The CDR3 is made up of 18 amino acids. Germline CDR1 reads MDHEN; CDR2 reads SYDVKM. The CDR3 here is CASSPLLTASGYQETQYF. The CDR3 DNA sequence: TGTGCCAGCAGCCCTTTGTTAACCGCTAGCGGTTATCAAGAGACCCAGTACTTC.

CDR3 in amino acids: CASSLGFGQGSYEQYF. The CDR3 DNA follows: TGTGCCAGCAGCTTAGGTTTCGGACAAGGGTCCTACGAGCAGTACTTC. The V gene is TRBV7-9, the J gene TRBJ2-7; a possible D gene is TRBD1 (5 bases). Deletions cut 1 base from V and 1 base from J, with 14 bases between. Germline values: CDR1 SEHNR, CDR2 FQNEAQ (reference sequence). The CDR3 has 16 amino acids.

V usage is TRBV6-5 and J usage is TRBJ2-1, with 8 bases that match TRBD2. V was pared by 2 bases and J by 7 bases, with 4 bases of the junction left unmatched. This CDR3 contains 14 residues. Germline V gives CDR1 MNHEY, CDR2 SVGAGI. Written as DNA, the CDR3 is TGTGCCAGCAGTTACACGGGGGGGCTGAATGAGCAGTTCTTC. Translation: CASSYTGGLNEQFF.

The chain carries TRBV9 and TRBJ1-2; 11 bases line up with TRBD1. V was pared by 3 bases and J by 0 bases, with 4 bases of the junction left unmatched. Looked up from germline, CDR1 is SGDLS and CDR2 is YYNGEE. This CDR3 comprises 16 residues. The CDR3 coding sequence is TGTGCCAGCAGCGGAGGACAGGGGGCAACTAACTATGGCTACACCTTC. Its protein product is CASSGGQGATNYGYTF.

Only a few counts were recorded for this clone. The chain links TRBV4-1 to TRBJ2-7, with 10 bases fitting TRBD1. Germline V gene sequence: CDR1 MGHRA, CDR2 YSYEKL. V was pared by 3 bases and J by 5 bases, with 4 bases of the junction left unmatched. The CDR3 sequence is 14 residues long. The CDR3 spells CASSQGQGWNEQYF. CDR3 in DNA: TGCGCCAGCAGCCAGGGACAGGGGTGGAACGAGCAGTACTTC.

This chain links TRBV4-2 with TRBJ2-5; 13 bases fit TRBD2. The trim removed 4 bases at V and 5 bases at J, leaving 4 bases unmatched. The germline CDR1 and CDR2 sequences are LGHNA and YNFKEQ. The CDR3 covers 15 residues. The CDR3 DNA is TGTGCCAGCAGCCGAGGGACTAGCGGGGACGAGACCCAGTACTTC. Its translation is CASSRGTSGDETQYF.

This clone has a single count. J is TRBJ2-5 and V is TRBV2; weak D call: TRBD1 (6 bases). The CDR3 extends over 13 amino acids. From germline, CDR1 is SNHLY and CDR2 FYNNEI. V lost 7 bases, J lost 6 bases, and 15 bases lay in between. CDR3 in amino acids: CASTVDSAQTQYF. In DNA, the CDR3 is TGTGCCAGCACCGTGGACAGTGCTCAGACCCAGTACTTC. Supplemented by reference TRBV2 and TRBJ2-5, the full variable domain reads EPEVTQTPSHQVTQMGQEVILRCVPISNHLYFYWYRQILGQKVEFLVSFYNNEISEKSEIFDDQFSVERPDGSNFTLKIRSTKLEDSAMYFCASTVDSAQTQYFGPGTRLLVL.

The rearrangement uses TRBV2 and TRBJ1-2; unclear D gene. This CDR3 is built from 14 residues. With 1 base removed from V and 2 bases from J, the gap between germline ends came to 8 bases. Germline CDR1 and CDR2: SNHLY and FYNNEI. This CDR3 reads CASSEGRLNYGYTF. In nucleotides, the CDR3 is TGTGCCAGCAGTGAAGGTCGGTTAAACTATGGCTACACCTTC.

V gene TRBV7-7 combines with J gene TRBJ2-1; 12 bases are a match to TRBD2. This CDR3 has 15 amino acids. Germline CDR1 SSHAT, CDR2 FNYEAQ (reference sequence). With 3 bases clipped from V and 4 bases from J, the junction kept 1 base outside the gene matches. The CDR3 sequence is CASSFGLAGYNEQFF. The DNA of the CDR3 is TGTGCCAGCAGCTTTGGACTAGCGGGATACAATGAGCAGTTCTTC.

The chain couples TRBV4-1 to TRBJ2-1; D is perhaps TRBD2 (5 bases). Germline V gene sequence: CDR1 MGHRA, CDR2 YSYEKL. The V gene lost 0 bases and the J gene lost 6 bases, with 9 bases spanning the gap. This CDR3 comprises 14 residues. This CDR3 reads CASSQDAGGNEQFF. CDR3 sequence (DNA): TGCGCCAGCAGCCAAGATGCGGGTGGCAATGAGCAGTTCTTC.

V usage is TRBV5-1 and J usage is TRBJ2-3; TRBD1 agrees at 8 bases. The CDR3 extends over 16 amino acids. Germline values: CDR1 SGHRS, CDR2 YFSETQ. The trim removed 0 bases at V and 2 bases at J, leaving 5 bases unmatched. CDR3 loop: CASSLGTGIATDTQYF. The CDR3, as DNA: TGCGCCAGCAGCTTGGGGACAGGGATCGCCACAGATACGCAGTATTTT.

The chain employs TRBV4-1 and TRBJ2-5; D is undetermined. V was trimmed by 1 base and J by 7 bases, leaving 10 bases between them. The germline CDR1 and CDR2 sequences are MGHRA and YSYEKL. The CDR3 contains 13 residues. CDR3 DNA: TGCGCCAGCAGCCAAGTCTCAAGCGTGACCCAGTACTTC. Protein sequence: CASSQVSSVTQYF.

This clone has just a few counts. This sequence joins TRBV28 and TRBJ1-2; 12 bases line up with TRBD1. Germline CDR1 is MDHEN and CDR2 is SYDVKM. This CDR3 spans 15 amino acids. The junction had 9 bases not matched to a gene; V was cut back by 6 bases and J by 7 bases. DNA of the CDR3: TGTGCCAGCAGATATGGGACAGGGGGCCTGGGTGGCTACACCTTC. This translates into CASRYGTGGLGGYTF.

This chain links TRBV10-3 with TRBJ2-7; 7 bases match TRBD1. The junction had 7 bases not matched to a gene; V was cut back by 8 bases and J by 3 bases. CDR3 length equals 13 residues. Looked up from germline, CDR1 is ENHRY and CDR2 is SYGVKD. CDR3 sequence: CAIGWDSNYEQYF. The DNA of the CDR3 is TGTGCCATCGGATGGGACAGCAACTACGAGCAGTACTTC.